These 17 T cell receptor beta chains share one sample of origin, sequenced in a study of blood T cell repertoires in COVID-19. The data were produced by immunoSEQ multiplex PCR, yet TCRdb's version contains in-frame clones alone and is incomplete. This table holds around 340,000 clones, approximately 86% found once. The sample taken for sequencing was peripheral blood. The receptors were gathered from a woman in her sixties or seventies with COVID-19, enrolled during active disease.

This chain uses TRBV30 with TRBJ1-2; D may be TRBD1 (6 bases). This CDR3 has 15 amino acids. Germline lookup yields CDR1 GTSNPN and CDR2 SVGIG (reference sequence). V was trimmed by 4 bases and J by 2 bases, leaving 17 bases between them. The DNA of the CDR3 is TGTGCCTGGATCAGTCGTTTGGGGGCGAACTATGGCTACACCTTC. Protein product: CAWISRLGANYGYTF.

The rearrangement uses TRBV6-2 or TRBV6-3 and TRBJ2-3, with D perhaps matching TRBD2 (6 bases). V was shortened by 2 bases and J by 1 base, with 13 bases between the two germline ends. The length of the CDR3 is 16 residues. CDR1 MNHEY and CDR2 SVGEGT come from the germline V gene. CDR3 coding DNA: TGTGCCAGCAGTTACCTGGGGGACTCGGGCACAGATACGCAGTATTTT. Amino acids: CASSYLGDSGTDTQYF.

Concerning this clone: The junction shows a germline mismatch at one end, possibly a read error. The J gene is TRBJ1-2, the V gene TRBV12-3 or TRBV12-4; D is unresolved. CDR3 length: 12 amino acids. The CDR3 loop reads CASSPNHGRADF. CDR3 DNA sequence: TGTGCCAGCAGTCCAAACCATGGGAGGGCTGACTTC.

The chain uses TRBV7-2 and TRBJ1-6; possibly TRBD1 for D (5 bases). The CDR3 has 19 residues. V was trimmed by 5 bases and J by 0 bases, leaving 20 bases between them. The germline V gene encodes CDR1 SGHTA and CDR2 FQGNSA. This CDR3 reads CASSPHQWGGSSYNSPLHF. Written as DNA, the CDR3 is TGTGCCAGCAGCCCACATCAATGGGGGGGAAGCTCCTATAATTCACCCCTCCACTTT.

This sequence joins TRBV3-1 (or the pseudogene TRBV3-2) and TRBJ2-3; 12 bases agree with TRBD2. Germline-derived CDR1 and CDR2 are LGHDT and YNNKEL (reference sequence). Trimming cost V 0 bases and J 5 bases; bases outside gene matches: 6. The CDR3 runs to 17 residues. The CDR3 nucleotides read TGTGCCAGCAGCCAAGATATGAGACTAGCGGGGGTAGATACGCAGTATTTT. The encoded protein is CASSQDMRLAGVDTQYF.

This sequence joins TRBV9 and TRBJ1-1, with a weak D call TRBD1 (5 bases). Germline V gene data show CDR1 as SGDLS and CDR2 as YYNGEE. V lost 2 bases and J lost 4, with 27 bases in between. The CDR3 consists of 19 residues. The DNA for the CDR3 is TGTGCCAGCAGCGTGACCTCAGGACGGGAGCCAAGGGGAATCACTGAAGCTTTCTTT. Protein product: CASSVTSGREPRGITEAFF.

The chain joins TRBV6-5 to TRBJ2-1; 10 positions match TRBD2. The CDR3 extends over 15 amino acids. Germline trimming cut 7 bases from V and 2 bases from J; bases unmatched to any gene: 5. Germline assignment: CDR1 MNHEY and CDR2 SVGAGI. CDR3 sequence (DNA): TGTGCCAGCATGCCGGGACTAGCGACCTACAATGAGCAGTTCTTC. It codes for CASMPGLATYNEQFF.

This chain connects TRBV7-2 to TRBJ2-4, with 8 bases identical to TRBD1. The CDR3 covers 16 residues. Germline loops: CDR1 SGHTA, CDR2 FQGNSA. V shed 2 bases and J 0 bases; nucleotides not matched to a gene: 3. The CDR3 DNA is TGTGCCAGCAGCTTAACGGGACAGGTAGCCAAAAACATTCAGTACTTC. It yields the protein CASSLTGQVAKNIQYF.

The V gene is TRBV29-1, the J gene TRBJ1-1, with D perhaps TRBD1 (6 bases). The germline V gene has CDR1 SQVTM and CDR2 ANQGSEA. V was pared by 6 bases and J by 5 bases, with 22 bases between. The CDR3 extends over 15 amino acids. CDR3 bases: TGCAGCGTAGCCCCGGTACAGGGACCAGGAACTGAAGCTTTCTTT. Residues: CSVAPVQGPGTEAFF.

The CDR3 region has the DNA TGTGCCAGCGGCGGAGGGCGATACGAGCAGTACTTC. Translating gives CASGGGRYEQYF. The chain carries TRBV7-9 and TRBJ2-7; tentative D call: TRBD2 (6 bases). This CDR3 region has 12 residues. The germline V and J ends were trimmed by 8 bases and 4 bases, with 12 bases remaining between them. Germline assignment: CDR1 SEHNR and CDR2 FQNEAQ (reference sequence).

The CDR3 spells CATGQSGTDTQYF. For the CDR3, the DNA is TGTGCCACCGGACAGAGTGGCACAGATACGCAGTATTTT. The chain is built from TRBV10-3 and TRBJ2-3, with a weak D call TRBD1 (6 bases). V was pared by 10 bases and J by 1 base, with 12 bases between. Germline assignment: CDR1 ENHRY and CDR2 SYGVKD. The CDR3 has 13 residues.

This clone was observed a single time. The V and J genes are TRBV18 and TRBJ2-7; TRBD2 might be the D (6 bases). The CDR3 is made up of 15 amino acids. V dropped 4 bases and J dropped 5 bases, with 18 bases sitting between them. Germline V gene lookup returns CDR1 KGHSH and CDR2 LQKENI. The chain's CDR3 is CASSRFVTGENEQYF. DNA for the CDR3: TGTGCCAGCTCACGTTTCGTCACGGGGGAGAACGAGCAGTACTTC.

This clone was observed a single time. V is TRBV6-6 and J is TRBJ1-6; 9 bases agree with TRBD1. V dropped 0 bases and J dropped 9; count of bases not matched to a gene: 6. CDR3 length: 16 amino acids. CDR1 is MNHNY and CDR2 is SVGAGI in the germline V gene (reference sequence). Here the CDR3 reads CASSYSDLTGGSPLHF. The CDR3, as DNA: TGTGCCAGCAGTTACTCGGATTTGACAGGGGGTTCACCCCTCCACTTT.

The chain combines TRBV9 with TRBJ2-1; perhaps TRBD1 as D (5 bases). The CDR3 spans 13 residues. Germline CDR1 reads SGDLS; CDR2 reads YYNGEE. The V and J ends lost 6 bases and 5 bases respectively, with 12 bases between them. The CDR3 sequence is CASNLPGHNEQFF. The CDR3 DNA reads TGTGCCAGCAATTTGCCAGGGCACAATGAGCAGTTCTTC.

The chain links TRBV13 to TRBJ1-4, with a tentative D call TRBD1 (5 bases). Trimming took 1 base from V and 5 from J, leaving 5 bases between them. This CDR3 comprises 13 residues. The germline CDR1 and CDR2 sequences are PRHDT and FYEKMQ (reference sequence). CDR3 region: CASSLAGNEKLFF. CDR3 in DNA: TGTGCCAGCAGCTTAGCAGGGAATGAAAAACTGTTTTTT.

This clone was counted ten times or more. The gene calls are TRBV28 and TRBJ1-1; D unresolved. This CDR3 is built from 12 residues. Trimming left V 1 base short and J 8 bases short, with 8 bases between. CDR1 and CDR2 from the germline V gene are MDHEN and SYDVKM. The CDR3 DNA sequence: TGTGCCAGCAGTTTATTTCAGAGGGAAGCTTTCTTT. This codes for CASSLFQREAFF.

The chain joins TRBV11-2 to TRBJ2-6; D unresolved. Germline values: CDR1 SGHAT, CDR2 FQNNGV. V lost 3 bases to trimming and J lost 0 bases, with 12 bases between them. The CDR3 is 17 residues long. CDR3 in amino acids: CASSLSEVASGANVLTF. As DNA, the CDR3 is TGTGCCAGCAGCTTGAGTGAGGTGGCCTCTGGGGCCAACGTCCTGACTTTC.